The rows below give T cell receptor beta chains drawn from one sample of a study of CD8+ T cells in alopecia areata. Libraries were prepared by immunoSEQ multiplex PCR; TCRdb keeps only in-frame clonotypes and omits some of them. Among hundreds of thousands of clones listed, 60% were seen once. The sample consisted of CD4+ T cells sorted from blood, taken at roughly week 52, from a patient treated with tofacitinib. These receptors were collected from a human donor with alopecia areata. CDR3s include the opening cysteine and the closing phenylalanine or tryptophan. Fields, in order: CDR3 length, clone size, J gene, V gene, D gene, CDR3 DNA, CDR3 protein. The D gene is left open where the match is weak. The size field is filled for only some rows; it gives once, few, many or a size class.

cdr3_length: 14
clone_size: -
j_call: TRBJ2-3
v_call: TRBV14
d_call: TRBD1
cdr3_nt: TGTGCCAGCAATATGGGACAGAGGACAGATACGCAGTATTTT
cdr3_aa: CASNMGQRTDTQYF

cdr3_length: 14
clone_size: -
j_call: TRBJ1-1
v_call: TRBV13
d_call: -
cdr3_nt: TGTGCCAGCAGCTTACGGCTCCTGAACACTGAAGCTTTCTTT
cdr3_aa: CASSLRLLNTEAFF

cdr3_length: 14
clone_size: -
j_call: TRBJ1-1
v_call: TRBV15
d_call: TRBD1
cdr3_nt: TGTGCCACCAGGGACAGGGGGATGAACACTGAAGCTTTCTTT
cdr3_aa: CATRDRGMNTEAFF

cdr3_length: 17
clone_size: -
j_call: TRBJ2-1
v_call: TRBV27
d_call: -
cdr3_nt: TGTGCCAGCAGCCAAAAAGGTCTTCCCGGGTCCCCCAATGAGCAGTTCTTC
cdr3_aa: CASSQKGLPGSPNEQFF

cdr3_length: 12
clone_size: -
j_call: TRBJ2-2
v_call: TRBV29-1
d_call: TRBD2
cdr3_nt: TGCAGCGGTAGCGGGGGGACCGGGGAGCTGTTTTTT
cdr3_aa: CSGSGGTGELFF

cdr3_length: 15
clone_size: few
j_call: TRBJ2-5
v_call: TRBV7-2
d_call: -
cdr3_nt: TGTGCCAGCAGCTTAGTAGAGTGGACCCAAGAGACCCAGTACTTC
cdr3_aa: CASSLVEWTQETQYF

cdr3_length: 12
clone_size: -
j_call: TRBJ2-7
v_call: TRBV7-6
d_call: -
cdr3_nt: TGTGCCAGCAGCACTGACAACTACGAGCAGTACTTC
cdr3_aa: CASSTDNYEQYF

cdr3_length: 15
clone_size: -
j_call: TRBJ2-6
v_call: TRBV5-6
d_call: TRBD1
cdr3_nt: TGTGCCAGCAGCATGACAGGGTCTGGGGCCAACGTCCTGACTTTC
cdr3_aa: CASSMTGSGANVLTF

cdr3_length: 13
clone_size: -
j_call: TRBJ2-5
v_call: TRBV19
d_call: -
cdr3_nt: TGTGCCAGTAGTCCACTCGCAGGAGAGACCCAGTACTTC
cdr3_aa: CASSPLAGETQYF

cdr3_length: 15
clone_size: -
j_call: TRBJ2-1
v_call: TRBV7-9
d_call: -
cdr3_nt: TGTGCCAGCAGGCCTACAGGGTACCCATACAATGAGCAGTTCTTC
cdr3_aa: CASRPTGYPYNEQFF

cdr3_length: 12
clone_size: -
j_call: TRBJ1-2
v_call: TRBV7-9
d_call: -
cdr3_nt: TGTGCCAGCAGCTTTGTGGACTATGGCTACACCTTC
cdr3_aa: CASSFVDYGYTF

cdr3_length: 14
clone_size: few
j_call: TRBJ2-1
v_call: TRBV15
d_call: -
cdr3_nt: TGTGCCACCAGCAATGGGTGGGAATACAATGAGCAGTTCTTC
cdr3_aa: CATSNGWEYNEQFF

cdr3_length: 11
clone_size: -
j_call: TRBJ2-7
v_call: TRBV20-1
d_call: -
cdr3_nt: TGCAGTGCTAGGATTACAGGAGCGGAGTACTTC
cdr3_aa: CSARITGAEYF

cdr3_length: 13
clone_size: few
j_call: TRBJ2-7
v_call: TRBV29-1
d_call: TRBD1
cdr3_nt: TGCAGCGCCGACTGGACAGGGCGCGGCGAGCAGTACTTC
cdr3_aa: CSADWTGRGEQYF

cdr3_length: 15
clone_size: -
j_call: TRBJ2-1
v_call: TRBV29-1
d_call: TRBD2
cdr3_nt: TGCAGCGTCAAACGAGCGGGGGGCTCCTACAATGAGCAGTTCTTC
cdr3_aa: CSVKRAGGSYNEQFF